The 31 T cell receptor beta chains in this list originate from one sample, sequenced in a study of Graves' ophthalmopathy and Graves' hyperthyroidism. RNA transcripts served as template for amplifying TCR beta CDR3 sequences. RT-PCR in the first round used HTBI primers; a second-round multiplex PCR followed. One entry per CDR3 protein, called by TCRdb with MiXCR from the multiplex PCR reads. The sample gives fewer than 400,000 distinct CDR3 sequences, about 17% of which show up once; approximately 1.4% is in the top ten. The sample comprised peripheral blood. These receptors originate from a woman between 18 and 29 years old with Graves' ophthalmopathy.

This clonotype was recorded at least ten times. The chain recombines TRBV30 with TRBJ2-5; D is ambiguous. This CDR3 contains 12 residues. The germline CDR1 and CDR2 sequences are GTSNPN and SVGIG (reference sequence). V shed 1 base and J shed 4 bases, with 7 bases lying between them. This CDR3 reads CAWSEGGETQYF. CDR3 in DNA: TGTGCCTGGAGTGAAGGCGGAGAGACCCAGTACTTC.

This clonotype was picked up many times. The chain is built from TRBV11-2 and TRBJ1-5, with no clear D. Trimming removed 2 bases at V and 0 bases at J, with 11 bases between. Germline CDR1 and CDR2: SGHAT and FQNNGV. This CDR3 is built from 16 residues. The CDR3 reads CASSLNGQYSNQPQHF. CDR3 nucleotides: TGTGCCAGCAGCTTAAATGGGCAGTATAGCAATCAGCCCCAGCATTTT.

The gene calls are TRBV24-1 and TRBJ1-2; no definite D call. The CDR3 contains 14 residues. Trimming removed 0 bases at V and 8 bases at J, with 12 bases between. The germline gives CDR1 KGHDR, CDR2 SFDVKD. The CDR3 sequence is CATSDLGRTFGYTF. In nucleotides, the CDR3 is TGTGCCACCAGTGATTTGGGCAGGACGTTCGGCTACACCTTC.

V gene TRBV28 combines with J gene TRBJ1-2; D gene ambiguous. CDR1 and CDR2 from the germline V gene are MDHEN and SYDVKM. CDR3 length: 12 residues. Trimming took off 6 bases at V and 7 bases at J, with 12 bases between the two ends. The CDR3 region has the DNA TGTGCCAGCAGGGGATTGTATGGTGGCTACACCTTC. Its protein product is CASRGLYGGYTF.

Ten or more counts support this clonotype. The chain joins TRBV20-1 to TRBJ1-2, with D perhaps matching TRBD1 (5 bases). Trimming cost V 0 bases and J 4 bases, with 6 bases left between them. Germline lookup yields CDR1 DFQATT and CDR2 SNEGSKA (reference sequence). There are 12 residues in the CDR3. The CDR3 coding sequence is TGCAGTGCTAGAGAGACAGTCTATGGCTACACCTTC. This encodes CSARETVYGYTF.

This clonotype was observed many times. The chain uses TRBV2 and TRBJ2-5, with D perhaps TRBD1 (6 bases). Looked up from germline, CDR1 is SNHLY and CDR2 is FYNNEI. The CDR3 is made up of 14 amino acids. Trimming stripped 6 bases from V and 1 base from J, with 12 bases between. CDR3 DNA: TGTGCCAGCAGCGCTACAGGGTTCCAAGAGACCCAGTACTTC. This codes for CASSATGFQETQYF.

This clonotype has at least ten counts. This chain's CDR3 is CSASPGTEYQPQHF. Here the CDR3 DNA reads TGCAGTGCTTCCCCCGGGACCGAGTATCAGCCCCAGCATTTT. The rearrangement links TRBV20-1 to TRBJ1-5; TRBD1 might be the D (5 bases). This CDR3 comprises 14 residues. Germline V gene data show CDR1 as DFQATT and CDR2 as SNEGSKA (reference sequence). V was trimmed by 5 bases and J by 5 bases, leaving 16 bases between them.

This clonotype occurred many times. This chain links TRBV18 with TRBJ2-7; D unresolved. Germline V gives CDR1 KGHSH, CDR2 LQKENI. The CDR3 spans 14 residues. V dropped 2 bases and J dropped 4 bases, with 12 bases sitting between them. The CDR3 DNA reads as TGTGCCAGCTCACCATCTATGGTTGATTACGAGCAGTACTTC. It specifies CASSPSMVDYEQYF. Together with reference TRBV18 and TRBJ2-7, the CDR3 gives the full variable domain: NAGVMQNPRHLVRRRGQEARLRCSPMKGHSHVYWYRQLPEEGLKFMVYLQKENIIDESGMPKERFSAEFPKEGPSILRIQQVVRGDSAAYFCASSPSMVDYEQYFGPGTRLTVT.

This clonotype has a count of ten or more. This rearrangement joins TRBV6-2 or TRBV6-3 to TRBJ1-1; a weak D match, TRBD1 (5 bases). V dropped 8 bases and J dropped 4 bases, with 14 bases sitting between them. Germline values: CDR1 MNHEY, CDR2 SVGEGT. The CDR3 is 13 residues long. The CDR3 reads CASSGGSGTEAFF. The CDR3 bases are TGTGCCAGCTCGGGGGGGTCGGGCACTGAAGCTTTCTTT.

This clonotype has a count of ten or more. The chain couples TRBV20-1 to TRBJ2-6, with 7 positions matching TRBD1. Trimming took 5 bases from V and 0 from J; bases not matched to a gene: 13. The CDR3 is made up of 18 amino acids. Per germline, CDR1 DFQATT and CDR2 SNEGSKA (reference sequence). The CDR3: CSARFLTGTYSGANVLTF. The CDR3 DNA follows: TGCAGTGCTCGATTCTTGACAGGGACCTACTCTGGGGCCAACGTCCTGACTTTC.

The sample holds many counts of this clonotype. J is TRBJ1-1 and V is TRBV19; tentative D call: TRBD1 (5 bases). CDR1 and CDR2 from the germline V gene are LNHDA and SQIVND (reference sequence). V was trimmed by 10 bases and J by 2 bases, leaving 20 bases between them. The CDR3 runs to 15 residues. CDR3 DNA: TGTGCCACCCGAAGGTATTGGACACAAAACACTGAAGCTTTCTTT. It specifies CATRRYWTQNTEAFF.

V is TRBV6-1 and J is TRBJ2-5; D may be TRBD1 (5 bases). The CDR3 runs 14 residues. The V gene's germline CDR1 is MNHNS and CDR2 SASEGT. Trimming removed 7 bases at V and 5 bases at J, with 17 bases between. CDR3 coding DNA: TGTGCCAGCACGGAATTGGGGCGTCACGAGACCCAGTACTTC. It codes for CASTELGRHETQYF.

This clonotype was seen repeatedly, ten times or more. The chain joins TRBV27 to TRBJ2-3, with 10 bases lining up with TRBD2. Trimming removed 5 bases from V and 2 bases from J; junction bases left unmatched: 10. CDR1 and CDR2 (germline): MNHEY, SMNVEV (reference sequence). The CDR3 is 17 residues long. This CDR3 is CASSPLGLAGATDTQYF. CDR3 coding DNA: TGTGCCAGCAGTCCATTGGGGCTAGCGGGAGCCACAGATACGCAGTATTTT.

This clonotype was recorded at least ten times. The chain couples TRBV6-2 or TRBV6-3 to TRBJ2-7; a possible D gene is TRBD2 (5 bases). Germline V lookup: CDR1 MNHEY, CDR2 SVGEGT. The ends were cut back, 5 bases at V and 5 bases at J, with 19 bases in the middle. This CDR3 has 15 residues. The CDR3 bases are TGTGCCAGCAGTAAACCCGGGAATCTTAGGGACGAGCAGTACTTC. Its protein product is CASSKPGNLRDEQYF.

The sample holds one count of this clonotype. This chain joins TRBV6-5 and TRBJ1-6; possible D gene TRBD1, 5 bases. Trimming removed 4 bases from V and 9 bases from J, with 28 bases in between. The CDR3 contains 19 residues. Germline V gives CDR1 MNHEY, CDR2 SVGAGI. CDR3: CASSSQGLSGTPKGSPLHF. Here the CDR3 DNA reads TGTGCCAGCAGTTCTCAAGGCTTGTCAGGGACCCCGAAGGGTTCACCCCTCCACTTT.

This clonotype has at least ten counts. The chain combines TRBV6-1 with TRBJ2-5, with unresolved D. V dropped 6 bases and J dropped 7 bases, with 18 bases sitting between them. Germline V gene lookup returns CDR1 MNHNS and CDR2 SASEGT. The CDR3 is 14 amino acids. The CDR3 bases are TGTGCCAGCAGATCTGGACGGGCCGGATGGACCCAGTACTTC. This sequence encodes CASRSGRAGWTQYF.

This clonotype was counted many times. The CDR3 is CASSLAGVETQYF. In DNA form, the CDR3 reads TGTGCCAGCAGCTTGGCGGGAGTGGAGACCCAGTACTTC. V is TRBV7-2 and J is TRBJ2-5; the match to TRBD2 covers 7 bases. There are 13 residues in the CDR3. V lost 3 bases, J lost 5 bases, and 3 bases stayed unmatched. Germline V gives CDR1 SGHTA, CDR2 FQGNSA.

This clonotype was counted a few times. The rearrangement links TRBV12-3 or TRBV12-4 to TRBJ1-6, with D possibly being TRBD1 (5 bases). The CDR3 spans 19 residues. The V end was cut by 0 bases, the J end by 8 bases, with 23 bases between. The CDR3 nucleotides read TGTGCCAGCAGTTTAGCGGGTGGGGCGTCGTTTCGGATTGATTCACCCCTCCACTTT. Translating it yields CASSLAGGASFRIDSPLHF.

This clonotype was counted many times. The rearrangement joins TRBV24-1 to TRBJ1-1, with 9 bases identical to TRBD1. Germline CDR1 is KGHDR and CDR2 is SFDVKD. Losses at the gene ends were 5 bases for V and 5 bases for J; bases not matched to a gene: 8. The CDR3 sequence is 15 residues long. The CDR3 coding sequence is TGTGCCACCAGTGGCCCGGGACAGGGAGATACTGAAGCTTTCTTT. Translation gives CATSGPGQGDTEAFF.

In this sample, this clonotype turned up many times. The CDR3 region has the DNA TGCGCCAGCAGCTTGCATCCCGGGAACACTGAAGCTTTCTTT. This encodes CASSLHPGNTEAFF. This chain links TRBV5-1 with TRBJ1-1, with no clear D. The length of the CDR3 is 14 residues. Deletions cut 1 base from V and 1 base from J, with 8 bases between. Germline V gives CDR1 SGHRS, CDR2 YFSETQ.

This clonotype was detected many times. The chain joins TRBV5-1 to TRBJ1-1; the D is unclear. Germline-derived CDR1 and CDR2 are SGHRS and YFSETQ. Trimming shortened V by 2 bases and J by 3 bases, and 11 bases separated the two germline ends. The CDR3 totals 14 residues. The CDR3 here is CASSFSGRDTEAFF. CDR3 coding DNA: TGCGCCAGCAGCTTTTCCGGAAGGGACACTGAAGCTTTCTTT.

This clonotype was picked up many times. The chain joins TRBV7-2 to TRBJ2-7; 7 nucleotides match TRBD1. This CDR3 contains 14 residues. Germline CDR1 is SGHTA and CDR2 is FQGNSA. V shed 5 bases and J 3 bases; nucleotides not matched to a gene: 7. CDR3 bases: TGTGCCAGCAGCCTCCGACAGGGTTTCTACGAGCAGTACTTC. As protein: CASSLRQGFYEQYF.

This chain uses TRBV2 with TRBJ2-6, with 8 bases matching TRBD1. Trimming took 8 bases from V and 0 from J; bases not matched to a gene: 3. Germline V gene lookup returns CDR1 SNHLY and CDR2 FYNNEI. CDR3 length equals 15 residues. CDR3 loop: CASGDRSSGANVLTF. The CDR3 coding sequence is TGTGCCAGCGGGGACAGGAGCTCTGGGGCCAACGTCCTGACTTTC.

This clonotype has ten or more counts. This CDR3 reads CAWSVTSGRSIQYF. The CDR3, as DNA: TGTGCCTGGAGTGTGACTAGCGGGAGGAGCATTCAGTACTTC. V gene TRBV30 combines with J gene TRBJ2-4; the match to TRBD2 covers 13 bases. Trimming removed 0 bases from V and 9 bases from J; junction bases left unmatched: 2. The CDR3 is made up of 14 amino acids. Germline V gives CDR1 GTSNPN, CDR2 SVGIG (reference sequence).

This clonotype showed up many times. The DNA for the CDR3 is TGCAGTGCTAGTTCTGCGGGGTGGGGGAGCTATGGCTACACCTTC. It translates to CSASSAGWGSYGYTF. The V call is TRBV20-1, the J call TRBJ1-2, with D possibly matching TRBD1 (5 bases). The CDR3 extends over 15 amino acids. Germline-derived CDR1 and CDR2 are DFQATT and SNEGSKA (reference sequence). The germline V and J ends were trimmed by 3 bases and 4 bases, with 18 bases remaining between them.

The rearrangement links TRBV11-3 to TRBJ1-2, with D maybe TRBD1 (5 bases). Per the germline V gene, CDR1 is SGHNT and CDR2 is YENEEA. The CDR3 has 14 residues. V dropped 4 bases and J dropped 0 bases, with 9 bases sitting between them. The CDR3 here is CASSYGAANYGYTF. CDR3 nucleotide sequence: TGTGCCAGCAGCTACGGGGCAGCTAACTATGGCTACACCTTC.

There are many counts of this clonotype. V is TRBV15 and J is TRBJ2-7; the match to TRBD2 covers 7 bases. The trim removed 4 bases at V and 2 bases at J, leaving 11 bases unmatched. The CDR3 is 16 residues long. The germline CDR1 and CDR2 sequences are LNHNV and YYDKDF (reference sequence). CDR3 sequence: CATSNKVTGRAYEQYF. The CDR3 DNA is TGTGCCACCAGCAACAAGGTGACTGGGAGGGCCTACGAGCAGTACTTC.

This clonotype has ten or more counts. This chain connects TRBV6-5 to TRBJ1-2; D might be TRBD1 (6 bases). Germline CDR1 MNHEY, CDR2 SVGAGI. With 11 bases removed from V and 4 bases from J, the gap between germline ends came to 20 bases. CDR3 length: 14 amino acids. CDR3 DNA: TGTGCCGTCTCCGAGACAGGAAACATCTATGGCTACACCTTC. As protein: CAVSETGNIYGYTF.

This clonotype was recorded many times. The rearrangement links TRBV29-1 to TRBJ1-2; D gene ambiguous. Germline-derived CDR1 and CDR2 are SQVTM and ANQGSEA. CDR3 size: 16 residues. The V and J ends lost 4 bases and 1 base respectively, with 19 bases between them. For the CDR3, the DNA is TGCAGCGTTGGAGACTCTGCCGGAGGTTTTAACTATGGCTACACCTTC. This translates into CSVGDSAGGFNYGYTF.

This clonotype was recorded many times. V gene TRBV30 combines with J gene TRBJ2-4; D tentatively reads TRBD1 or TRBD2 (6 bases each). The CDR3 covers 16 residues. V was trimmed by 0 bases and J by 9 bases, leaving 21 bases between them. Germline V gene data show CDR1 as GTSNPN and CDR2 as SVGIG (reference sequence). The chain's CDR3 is CAWSVTAGLGGGIQYF. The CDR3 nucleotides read TGTGCCTGGAGTGTAACGGCAGGGTTAGGAGGGGGCATTCAGTACTTC. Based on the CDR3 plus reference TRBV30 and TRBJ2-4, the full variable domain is SQTIHQWPATLVQPVGSPLSLECTVEGTSNPNLYWYRQAAGRGLQLLFYSVGIGQISSEVPQNLSASRPQDRQFILSSKKLLLSDSGFYLCAWSVTAGLGGGIQYFGAGTRLSVL.

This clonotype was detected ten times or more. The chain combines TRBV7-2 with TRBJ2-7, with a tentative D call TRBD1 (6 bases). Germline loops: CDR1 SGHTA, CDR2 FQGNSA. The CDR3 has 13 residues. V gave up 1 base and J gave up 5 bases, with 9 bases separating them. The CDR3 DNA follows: TGTGCCAGCAGCTTAGAAGGGGGTAACGAGCAGTACTTC. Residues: CASSLEGGNEQYF. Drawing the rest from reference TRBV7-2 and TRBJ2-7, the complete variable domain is GAGVSQSPSNKVTEKGKDVELRCDPISGHTALYWYRQSLGQGLEFLIYFQGNSAPDKSGLPSDRFSAERTGGSVSTLTIQRTQQEDSAVYLCASSLEGGNEQYFGPGTRLTVT.